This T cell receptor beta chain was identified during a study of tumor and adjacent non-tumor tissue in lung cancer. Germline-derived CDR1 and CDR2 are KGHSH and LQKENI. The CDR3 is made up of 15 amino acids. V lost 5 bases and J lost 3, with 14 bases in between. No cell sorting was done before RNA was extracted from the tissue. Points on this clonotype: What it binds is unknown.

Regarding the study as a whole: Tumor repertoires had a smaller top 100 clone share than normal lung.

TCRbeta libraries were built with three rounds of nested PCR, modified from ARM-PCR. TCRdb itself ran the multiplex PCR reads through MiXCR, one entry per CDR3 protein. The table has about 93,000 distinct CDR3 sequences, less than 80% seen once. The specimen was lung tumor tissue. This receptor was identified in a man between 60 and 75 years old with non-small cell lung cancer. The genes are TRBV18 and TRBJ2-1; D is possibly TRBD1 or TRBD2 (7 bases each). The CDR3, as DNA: TGTGCCAGCTCAAATGACAGGGAGGGCTACAATGAGCAGTTCTTC. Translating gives CASSNDREGYNEQFF. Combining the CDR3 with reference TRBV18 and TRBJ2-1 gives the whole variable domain NAGVMQNPRHLVRRRGQEARLRCSPMKGHSHVYWYRQLPEEGLKFMVYLQKENIIDESGMPKERFSAEFPKEGPSILRIQQVVRGDSAAYFCASSNDREGYNEQFFGPGTRLTVL.